The clone carrying this TCR beta chain has at least ten counts. What it binds is unknown. These data are taken from a study of blood T cells in healthy people across ages. Study findings and constraints: Strong correlation linked observed beta diversity and percent naive T cells.

Unmatched junction bases numbered 13, after V lost 0 bases and J lost 7 bases. Germline V CDR1 and CDR2: SGHRS, YFSETQ. The CDR3 extends over 16 amino acids. Alongside a J-beta primer mix, a sample-barcoded 5' primer served in a second PCR lasting about 7 to 12 cycles. TCRdb analysed the 5' RACE reads with MiXCR anew, one entry per CDR3 protein. Of about 930,000 distinct CDR3 sequences listed, under 35% are singletons. This sample also belongs to another study, concerning T cells of mothers and their children.

The clonotype was recovered from a woman in her thirties or forties in good health. Sequencing input: blood. The rearrangement links TRBV5-1 to TRBJ2-7; 7 bases map to TRBD1. Here the CDR3 reads CASSLAPTGTLREQYF. In nucleotides, the CDR3 is TGCGCCAGCAGCTTGGCCCCGACAGGGACCCTAAGGGAGCAGTACTTC.